A selection of T cell receptor beta chains follows, all from one sample in a study of blood T cell repertoires in COVID-19. Here immunoSEQ multiplex PCR was the method, and the copy in TCRdb shows in-frame clones only, minus some. The sample contains 110,000 to 150,000 clones, 70% to 85% of which appear only once. Sequencing was performed on peripheral blood. Receptors originate from a human donor in a cohort sampled during active COVID-19. CDR3s include the opening cysteine and the closing phenylalanine or tryptophan. A D gene is named only where the DNA matches it firmly. Not every row has a clone size; where given, it reads once, few, many or a size class.

J gene,V gene,D gene,clone size,CDR3 protein,CDR3 DNA
TRBJ2-3,TRBV7-9,TRBD2,.,CASSSLSGGTDTQYF,TGTGCCAGCAGCTCACTTAGCGGGGGGACAGATACGCAGTATTTT
TRBJ2-3,TRBV5-6,.,.,CASSLGRWDTQYF,TGTGCCAGCAGCTTGGGCAGGTGGGATACGCAGTATTTT
TRBJ1-4,TRBV19,.,.,CASLRNPGNNEKLFF,TGTGCCAGTCTTCGCAATCCGGGAAATAATGAAAAACTGTTTTTT
TRBJ2-2,TRBV11-3,.,once,CASSKREPSNTGELFF,TGTGCCAGCAGCAAACGGGAGCCATCGAACACCGGGGAGCTGTTTTTT
TRBJ2-7,TRBV4-2,.,.,CASSRQGYEQYF,TGTGCCAGCAGCCGGCAGGGGTACGAGCAGTACTTC
TRBJ2-3,TRBV2,.,once,CASREGGTDTQYF,TGTGCCAGCCGGGAAGGAGGCACAGATACGCAGTATTTT
TRBJ1-2,TRBV16,.,.,CASSQGHQLYGYTF,TGTGCCAGCAGCCAGGGACACCAGCTCTATGGCTACACCTTC
TRBJ2-1,TRBV5-1,TRBD1,.,CASSSPGQYNEQFF,TGCGCCAGCAGCTCGCCGGGACAGTACAATGAGCAGTTCTTC
TRBJ2-6,TRBV21-1,.,.,CASSKEMWARGANVLTF,.
TRBJ2-7,TRBV3-1/TRBV3-2,.,.,CASSQNWGCPYEQYF,TGTGCCAGCAGCCAAAACTGGGGCTGTCCCTACGAGCAGTACTTC
TRBJ2-7,TRBV25-1,.,.,CASRDYYEQYF,TGTGCCAGCAGGGACTACTACGAGCAGTACTTC
TRBJ2-1,TRBV19,TRBD2,.,CASSGTSGQSSYNEQFF,TGTGCCAGTAGTGGGACTAGCGGCCAGAGCTCCTACAATGAGCAGTTCTTC
TRBJ2-7,TRBV7-8,.,few,CASSSGYPYEQYF,TGTGCCAGCAGCTCCGGGTACCCTTACGAGCAGTACTTC